Each of the 24 T cell receptor beta chains below was sequenced from the same sample in a study of shared clonotypes between healthy human individuals. Profiling relied on immunoSEQ multiplex PCR, and the TCRdb table lists in-frame clones only, not all of them. The sample has about 590,000 clones; less than 97% are singletons. Terminally differentiated effector memory CD45RA+ cells were excluded from the naive CD8 cells, which were CD45RO-negative and positively selected for CCR7. The source material was naive CD8+ T cells sorted from blood. The source is a woman in her 30s in good health.

This clone has just one count. The chain is built from TRBV4-2 and TRBJ2-7; D may be TRBD2 (6 bases). Between the trimmed V and J ends, which lost 4 bases and 4 bases, there was a span of 14 bases. The germline V gene encodes CDR1 LGHNA and CDR2 YNFKEQ. The CDR3 runs 14 residues. CDR3 in amino acids: CASSPSGSLYEQYF. CDR3 sequence (DNA): TGTGCCAGCAGCCCCAGCGGGTCCTTATACGAGCAGTACTTC.

This clone showed up just once. CDR3 loop: CASSVEETPFGNEQFF. CDR3 sequence (DNA): TGTGCCAGCAGCGTAGAAGAAACCCCCTTTGGCAATGAGCAGTTCTTC. V gene TRBV9 combines with J gene TRBJ2-1; D ambiguous. From germline, CDR1 is SGDLS and CDR2 YYNGEE. V was clipped by 0 bases and J by 6 bases, with 16 bases between them. This CDR3 has 16 residues.

This CDR3 reads CASRPGQRGGYTF. In DNA, the CDR3 is TGTGCCAGCAGGCCCGGGCAGCGGGGTGGCTACACCTTC. The J gene is TRBJ1-2, the V gene TRBV2, with no clear D. V shed 6 bases and J shed 7 bases, with 15 bases lying between them. CDR1 SNHLY and CDR2 FYNNEI come from the germline V gene. CDR3 length: 13 residues.

J is TRBJ2-1 and V is TRBV6-1, with 9 bases that match TRBD2. Germline V gives CDR1 MNHNS, CDR2 SASEGT. This CDR3 region has 15 residues. J gave up 6 bases and V 10 bases, and 13 bases lay outside the gene matches. The DNA of the CDR3 is TGTGCCACCTACCCCTCTAGCGGGGATGTCAATGAGCAGTTCTTC. It specifies CATYPSSGDVNEQFF.

The J gene is TRBJ2-6, the V gene TRBV9; D might be TRBD1 (5 bases). CDR3 size: 17 residues. Trimming shortened V by 2 bases and J by 1 base, and 13 bases separated the two germline ends. Germline CDR1 SGDLS, CDR2 YYNGEE. The CDR3 loop reads CASSVGQGISGANVLTF. CDR3 sequence (DNA): TGTGCCAGCAGCGTCGGGCAGGGTATATCTGGGGCCAACGTCCTGACTTTC.

The chain links TRBV27 to TRBJ2-5; D is perhaps TRBD2 (7 bases). Germline loops: CDR1 MNHEY, CDR2 SMNVEV (reference sequence). The CDR3 length is 15 residues. V was shortened by 2 bases and J by 5 bases, with 15 bases between the two germline ends. The CDR3 is CASSLGWGGLETQYF. For the CDR3, the DNA is TGTGCCAGCAGTTTAGGGTGGGGGGGCTTGGAGACCCAGTACTTC.

For this clone: The sample holds other DNA sequences that translate to the same CDR3. This chain's CDR3 is CASSLEAYEQYF. The CDR3 DNA sequence: TGTGCCAGCAGCTTAGAAGCGTACGAGCAGTACTTC. J is TRBJ2-7 and V is TRBV7-9, with D hard to call. There are 12 residues in the CDR3. V was clipped by 1 base and J by 4 bases, with 5 bases between them. CDR1 is SEHNR, CDR2 FQNEAQ, per germline (reference sequence). Variable domain in full (rest from reference TRBV7-9 and TRBJ2-7): DTGVSQNPRHKITKRGQNVTFRCDPISEHNRLYWYRQTLGQGPEFLTYFQNEAQLEKSRLLSDRFSAERPKGSFSTLEIQRTEQGDSAMYLCASSLEAYEQYFGPGTRLTVT.

The V gene is TRBV9, the J gene TRBJ2-1; 10 bases line up with TRBD2. CDR3 length: 15 amino acids. Germline V gene lookup returns CDR1 SGDLS and CDR2 YYNGEE. Trimming at V came to 4 bases and at J to 7 bases, leaving 8 bases not matched to a gene. CDR3 protein: CASSTASSGSNEQFF. The CDR3 DNA reads TGTGCCAGCAGCACGGCCTCTAGCGGGAGTAATGAGCAGTTCTTC.

This sequence joins TRBV2 and TRBJ1-1; D unclear. This CDR3 spans 12 amino acids. The germline V gene has CDR1 SNHLY and CDR2 FYNNEI. Trimming took off 0 bases at V and 11 bases at J, with 10 bases between the two ends. CDR3 nucleotide sequence: TGTGCCAGCAGTGAAGCGCCAGACGAGGCTTTCTTT. Translating it yields CASSEAPDEAFF.

The chain uses TRBV19 and TRBJ1-5; weak D call: TRBD1 (5 bases). Trimming removed 4 bases at V and 0 bases at J, with 25 bases between. The CDR3 contains 20 residues. Germline V gene sequence: CDR1 LNHDA, CDR2 SQIVND (reference sequence). The CDR3 loop reads CASSTTGGFPFSNSNQPQHF. For the CDR3, the DNA is TGTGCCAGTAGTACCACCGGGGGTTTTCCGTTTAGCAATAGCAATCAGCCCCAGCATTTT.

The V call is TRBV28, the J call TRBJ2-7; 7 nucleotides match TRBD1. The CDR3 is 18 residues long. Germline CDR1 and CDR2: MDHEN and SYDVKM. After removal of 3 bases from V and 2 bases from J, the junction contained 16 bases not matched to a gene. CDR3 DNA sequence: TGTGCCAGCAGTTTGTACCGGGACGATAGACAGGGAGCCTACGAGCAGTACTTC. Translating it yields CASSLYRDDRQGAYEQYF.

The J gene is TRBJ2-5, the V gene TRBV29-1; D may be TRBD1 (5 bases). The CDR3 consists of 15 residues. Germline V lookup: CDR1 SQVTM, CDR2 ANQGSEA. V shed 3 bases and J shed 1 base, with 15 bases lying between them. Here the CDR3 reads CSVDRILGPQETQYF. CDR3 DNA: TGCAGCGTTGACAGGATCTTGGGGCCCCAAGAGACCCAGTACTTC.

This clone has a single count. The chain has TRBV29-1 and TRBJ2-1, with D perhaps TRBD2 (7 bases). In germline, CDR1 is SQVTM, CDR2 ANQGSEA. The CDR3 loop spans 13 amino acids. Trimming cost V 5 bases and J 4 bases, with 12 bases left between them. The CDR3 sequence: CSVLGGGYNEQFF. The CDR3 nucleotides are TGCAGCGTTCTGGGAGGGGGGTACAATGAGCAGTTCTTC.

V and J are TRBV11-3 and TRBJ2-7; TRBD2 might be the D (6 bases). In germline, CDR1 is SGHNT, CDR2 YENEEA. The V end lost 3 bases, the J end lost 1 base, and 10 bases lay between the germline ends. The CDR3 is 14 residues long. The CDR3 nucleotides are TGTGCCAGCAGCTTGACTAGTCAATCCTACGAGCAGTACTTC. This codes for CASSLTSQSYEQYF.

A note on this clone: A read error may be the cause here, since a much bigger clone is one base away. CDR3 sequence: CASSLGGGTEAFF. For the CDR3, the DNA is TGTGCCAGCAGCTTAGGGGGGGGCACTGAAGCTTTCTTT. The chain joins TRBV7-6 to TRBJ1-1, with D possibly TRBD1 on 5 matching bases. Trimming left V 1 base short and J 4 bases short, with 7 bases between. From germline, CDR1 is SGHVS and CDR2 FNYEAQ. This CDR3 is built from 13 residues.

The chain combines TRBV7-9 with TRBJ2-7; TRBD2 is a possible D gene (5 bases). The CDR3 is made up of 14 amino acids. Trimming pared 7 bases from V and 2 bases from J, leaving 15 bases between. CDR1 and CDR2 (germline): SEHNR, FQNEAQ (reference sequence). CDR3 bases: TGTGCCAGCACCCCCGAAGAGAGGGCCTACGAGCAGTACTTC. The encoded protein is CASTPEERAYEQYF.

The V call is TRBV7-9, the J call TRBJ2-5; a weak D match, TRBD1 (5 bases). Germline V lookup: CDR1 SEHNR, CDR2 FQNEAQ (reference sequence). This CDR3 spans 16 amino acids. V gave up 0 bases and J gave up 1 base, with 12 bases separating them. The DNA of the CDR3 is TGTGCCAGCAGCTTAGCGATAACGACAGTCCAAGAGACCCAGTACTTC. Amino acid sequence: CASSLAITTVQETQYF.

The rearrangement joins TRBV6-6 to TRBJ1-1; 9 bases fit TRBD1. From germline, CDR1 is MNHNY and CDR2 SVGAGI (reference sequence). J was trimmed by 3 bases and V by 2 bases; bases with no gene match: 4. The CDR3 contains 15 residues. The CDR3 region is CASSYPTGGDTEAFF. Here the CDR3 DNA reads TGTGCCAGCAGTTACCCGACAGGGGGGGACACTGAAGCTTTCTTT.

The gene calls are TRBV29-1 and TRBJ2-1; D is undetermined. CDR1 and CDR2 from the germline V gene are SQVTM and ANQGSEA. The CDR3 extends over 15 amino acids. Trimming stripped 0 bases from V and 3 bases from J, with 12 bases between. As DNA, the CDR3 is TGCAGCGTTGAAGATCAGAGGAAAGGCTACAATGAGCAGTTCTTC. The encoded protein is CSVEDQRKGYNEQFF.

This clone was observed once. The gene calls are TRBV12-5 and TRBJ2-7; TRBD1 matches 7 bases. The V gene end was trimmed by 4 bases and the J gene end by 1 base; junction bases not matched to a gene: 16. The germline V gene has CDR1 LGHNT and CDR2 FRNRAP. This CDR3 has 18 amino acids. CDR3 coding DNA: TGTGCTAGTGGTTCGGACCGGGACGGGACAGACATATCCTACGAGCAGTACTTC. As protein: CASGSDRDGTDISYEQYF.

This clone was counted a single time. The chain recombines TRBV19 with TRBJ2-7, with 8 bases identical to TRBD1. V trimming: 3 bases; J trimming: 2 bases; junction bases outside the gene matches: 6. The CDR3 spans 15 residues. Germline V gene sequence: CDR1 LNHDA, CDR2 SQIVND (reference sequence). Here the CDR3 reads CASSMTGAWTYEQYF. CDR3 DNA sequence: TGTGCCAGTAGTATGACAGGGGCGTGGACCTACGAGCAGTACTTC.

The chain joins TRBV9 to TRBJ2-1, with 11 bases lining up with TRBD2. V lost 0 bases, J lost 8 bases, and 4 bases stayed unmatched. From germline, CDR1 is SGDLS and CDR2 YYNGEE. This CDR3 has 15 amino acids. CDR3 nucleotide sequence: TGTGCCAGCAGCGTAGAACTAGCGGGAGTCGATGAGCAGTTCTTC. Its protein product is CASSVELAGVDEQFF.

V gene TRBV11-2 combines with J gene TRBJ2-5; no firm D call. Per the germline V gene, CDR1 is SGHAT and CDR2 is FQNNGV. Trimming shortened V by 2 bases and J by 2 bases, and 15 bases separated the two germline ends. This CDR3 has 16 residues. CDR3: CASSLLLTEFQETQYF. As DNA, the CDR3 is TGTGCCAGCAGCTTACTCTTAACAGAGTTTCAAGAGACCCAGTACTTC.

V gene TRBV5-6 combines with J gene TRBJ2-7; D is perhaps TRBD2 (5 bases). Between the trimmed V and J ends, which lost 4 bases and 7 bases, there was a span of 21 bases. Germline lookup yields CDR1 SGHDT and CDR2 YYEEEE. The CDR3 has 15 residues. Here the CDR3 DNA reads TGTGCCAGCAGCCCTGGCGTCTCCCGGGGTGGTGAGCAGTACTTC. Translation: CASSPGVSRGGEQYF.